The 24 T cell receptor beta chains given below trace back to one sample, sequenced in a study of T-cell reconstitution after alpha-beta-depleted transplantation in children. The library targeted TCRbeta and was prepared with unique molecular identifiers. Via MiXCR, TCRdb re-called the PCR reads, giving one row per CDR3 protein. This sample carries 500,000 or so distinct CDR3 sequences, roughly 33% of them seen once, and the ten largest clones take around 2.3%. The sample in question was PBMCs from the stem cell graft donor, obtained from the stem cell graft. The source of these receptors is a human donor who donated a stem cell graft to a child with aplastic anemia.

V gene TRBV18 combines with J gene TRBJ2-1; the match to TRBD2 covers 8 bases. The V segment lost 4 bases and the J segment 9 bases; nucleotides outside the gene matches: 11. CDR3 length equals 15 residues. The V gene's germline CDR1 is KGHSH and CDR2 LQKENI. The CDR3 coding sequence is TGTGCCAGCTCACTTTCAGGTCTAGCGGGTGGTGAGCAGTTCTTC. Amino acid sequence: CASSLSGLAGGEQFF.

The chain is built from TRBV6-7 and TRBJ1-1; D is perhaps TRBD1 (6 bases). TRBV6-7 is marked as an open reading frame, function uncertain. This CDR3 contains 16 residues. V was cut by 6 bases and J by 1 base, with 18 bases left in between. CDR3 DNA: TGTGCCAGCAGAATAATACAGGGAGAGGGGAACACTGAAGCTTTCTTT. Translating it yields CASRIIQGEGNTEAFF.

CDR3 sequence: CASSPTPRTGGQETQYF. As DNA, the CDR3 is TGCGCCAGCAGCCCGACCCCTCGGACAGGGGGGCAAGAGACCCAGTACTTC. The V gene is TRBV5-1, the J gene TRBJ2-5, with 10 bases lining up with TRBD1. CDR3 length equals 17 residues. Germline V gives CDR1 SGHRS, CDR2 YFSETQ. With 4 bases clipped from V and 2 bases from J, the junction kept 11 bases outside the gene matches.

This chain connects TRBV12-3 or TRBV12-4 to TRBJ1-2; the D is unclear. V lost 1 base and J 6 bases, leaving 3 bases between the germline ends. This CDR3 comprises 11 residues. CDR3 DNA: TGTGCCAGCAGTTTAGGGGATGGCTACACCTTC. Amino acid sequence: CASSLGDGYTF.

A few counts support this clonotype. The chain links TRBV12-3 or TRBV12-4 to TRBJ2-3; possibly TRBD1 or TRBD2 for D (6 bases each). The CDR3 is 15 residues long. Trimming removed 7 bases at V and 2 bases at J, with 16 bases between. CDR3 protein: CASNLGGLFTDTQYF. CDR3 nucleotides: TGTGCCAGCAACCTAGGGGGACTCTTCACAGATACGCAGTATTTT.

This clonotype was found a few times. The chain combines TRBV5-6 with TRBJ2-1; TRBD2 aligns across 7 bases. The CDR3 is 15 amino acids. Germline V CDR1 and CDR2: SGHDT, YYEEEE. Losses at the gene ends were 3 bases for V and 3 bases for J; bases not matched to a gene: 6. CDR3 residues: CASSWDYQFYNEQFF. The DNA of the CDR3 is TGTGCCAGCAGCTGGGACTATCAATTCTACAATGAGCAGTTCTTC.

The V and J genes are TRBV15 and TRBJ2-1; 7 bases agree with TRBD2. The germline V gene has CDR1 LNHNV and CDR2 YYDKDF (reference sequence). CDR3 size: 16 residues. Trimming cost V 4 bases and J 7 bases; bases outside gene matches: 13. The CDR3 DNA follows: TGTGCCACCAGCATGGGGTCGAGGGAGGGGTGGAATGAGCAGTTCTTC. This sequence encodes CATSMGSREGWNEQFF.

This clonotype came up a few times. This chain uses TRBV12-3 or TRBV12-4 with TRBJ2-1; D not certain. Trimming cost V 6 bases and J 10 bases, with 10 bases left between them. The CDR3 covers 11 residues. Here the CDR3 DNA reads TGTGCCAGCAGCGCCTTACGGGAGCAGTTCTTC. Translating gives CASSALREQFF.

The chain combines TRBV5-6 with TRBJ1-1; D not certain. Germline CDR1 is SGHDT and CDR2 is YYEEEE. The CDR3 spans 16 residues. Trimming took 0 bases from V and 3 from J, leaving 15 bases between them. The CDR3 DNA follows: TGTGCCAGCAGCTTGGGGCCGAGCGGTTGGGACACTGAAGCTTTCTTT. It codes for CASSLGPSGWDTEAFF. Based on the CDR3 plus reference TRBV5-6 and TRBJ1-1, the full variable domain is DAGVTQSPTHLIKTRGQQVTLRCSPKSGHDTVSWYQQALGQGPQFIFQYYEEEERQRGNFPDRFSGHQFPNYSSELNVNALLLGDSALYLCASSLGPSGWDTEAFFGQGTRLTVV.

This clonotype was observed a few times. The chain joins TRBV29-1 to TRBJ2-1; possibly TRBD1 for D (5 bases). V shed 4 bases and J shed 1 base, with 14 bases lying between them. This CDR3 region has 15 residues. Germline CDR1 and CDR2: SQVTM and ANQGSEA. CDR3 sequence: CSVVKGQGSYNEQFF. The CDR3 coding sequence is TGCAGCGTTGTAAAGGGCCAGGGTTCCTACAATGAGCAGTTCTTC.

The chain uses TRBV5-1 and TRBJ2-3, with D possibly TRBD1 on 5 matching bases. Germline CDR1 is SGHRS and CDR2 is YFSETQ. The CDR3 contains 14 residues. V lost 6 bases and J 0 bases, leaving 11 bases between the germline ends. The CDR3 DNA reads TGCGCCAGCACCAAGGGGTCTAGCACAGATACGCAGTATTTT. Translated, it gives CASTKGSSTDTQYF.

Turning to this clonotype: Its ends do not fully match the called genes, so a read error is possible. The chain has TRBV20-1 and TRBJ2-3; 11 nucleotides line up with TRBD1. From germline, CDR1 is DFQATT and CDR2 SNEGSKA (reference sequence). The CDR3 has 17 amino acids. CDR3 region: CCATRAGTGGNTDTQYF. The CDR3 nucleotides are TGCTGTGCTACACGAGCTGGGACAGGGGGAAACACAGATACGCAGTATTTT.

CDR3 DNA: TGTGCCAGCAGCGTAGCCTATGGGGAGCCCCAGCATTTT. This translates into CASSVAYGEPQHF. The chain links TRBV9 to TRBJ1-5; D not certain. The CDR3 totals 13 residues. CDR1 SGDLS and CDR2 YYNGEE come from the germline V gene. With 0 bases removed from V and 8 bases from J, the gap between germline ends came to 9 bases.

The genes are TRBV28 and TRBJ2-6; D remains unclear. Trimming left V 3 bases short and J 0 bases short, with 6 bases between. The CDR3 is 15 amino acids. CDR1 and CDR2 (germline): MDHEN, SYDVKM. The CDR3 DNA follows: TGTGCCAGCAGTTTCGGCAACTCTGGGGCCAACGTCCTGACTTTC. Translated: CASSFGNSGANVLTF. Full variable domain (rest looked up from reference TRBV28 and TRBJ2-6): DVKVTQSSRYLVKRTGEKVFLECVQDMDHENMFWYRQDPGLGLRLIYFSYDVKMKEKGDIPEGYSVSREKKERFSLILESASTNQTSMYLCASSFGNSGANVLTFGAGSRLTVL.

This chain uses TRBV12-3 or TRBV12-4 with TRBJ2-1; D is unclear. The CDR3 loop spans 14 amino acids. V was clipped by 3 bases and J by 4 bases, with 10 bases between them. CDR3 coding DNA: TGTGCCAGCAGTTTTGCGGACCTTTACAATGAGCAGTTCTTC. It codes for CASSFADLYNEQFF.

The chain is built from TRBV6-4 and TRBJ2-3, with 9 bases lining up with TRBD1. CDR1 and CDR2 from the germline V gene are MRHNA and SNTAGT. V lost 0 bases and J lost 7; bases outside the gene matches: 5. The CDR3 totals 15 residues. The DNA of the CDR3 is TGTGCCAGCAGTGACTCCGACACAGGGGGCAATACGCAGTATTTT. Its translation: CASSDSDTGGNTQYF.

This clonotype has only a few counts. The CDR3 nucleotides are TGTGCCAGCAGACAATTCAGGGGAGACTTCGCAGGCTACACCTTC. Its protein product is CASRQFRGDFAGYTF. This sequence joins TRBV6-1 and TRBJ1-2; D might be TRBD1 (6 bases). The CDR3 is made up of 15 amino acids. Germline V lookup: CDR1 MNHNS, CDR2 SASEGT. Deletions cut 6 bases from V and 8 bases from J, with 22 bases between.

This clonotype turned up a few times. This chain uses TRBV6-2 or TRBV6-3 with TRBJ2-1; D might be TRBD1 (5 bases). The CDR3 covers 12 residues. Germline-derived CDR1 and CDR2 are MNHEY and SVGEGT. The ends were cut back, 8 bases at V and 6 bases at J, with 11 bases in the middle. The CDR3 is CASAWQGNEQFF. CDR3 sequence (DNA): TGTGCCAGCGCTTGGCAGGGCAATGAGCAGTTCTTC.

This clonotype occurred a few times. The chain has TRBV5-4 and TRBJ1-2, with a possible D match to TRBD1 (6 bases). CDR1 is SGHNT, CDR2 YYREEE, per germline (reference sequence). CDR3 length: 14 residues. V was shortened by 4 bases and J by 2 bases, with 12 bases between the two germline ends. The CDR3 nucleotides are TGTGCCAGCAGCGTTGACAGGCAAAACTATGGCTACACCTTC. This codes for CASSVDRQNYGYTF. Supplemented by reference TRBV5-4 and TRBJ1-2, the full variable domain reads ETGVTQSPTHLIKTRGQQVTLRCSSQSGHNTVSWYQQALGQGPQFIFQYYREEENGRGNFPPRFSGLQFPNYSSELNVNALELDDSALYLCASSVDRQNYGYTFGSGTRLTVV.

The chain joins TRBV6-1 to TRBJ1-4; 7 nucleotides align to TRBD1. From germline, CDR1 is MNHNS and CDR2 SASEGT. V gave up 6 bases and J gave up 8 bases; unmatched junction bases: 12. This CDR3 has 15 residues. The chain's CDR3 is CASSLRQGLGEKLFF. In nucleotides, the CDR3 is TGTGCCAGCAGCCTAAGACAGGGCCTTGGGGAAAAACTGTTTTTT.

The chain joins TRBV12-3 or TRBV12-4 to TRBJ2-7; 12 nucleotides align to TRBD2. The V segment lost 1 base and the J segment 3 bases; nucleotides outside the gene matches: 1. This CDR3 has 15 residues. CDR3 sequence (DNA): TGTGCCAGCAGTTTAGGGACTAGCGGGATCTACGAGCAGTACGTC. It translates to CASSLGTSGIYEQYV.

The sample holds a few counts of this clonotype. This sequence joins TRBV28 and TRBJ1-2; 7 bases are shared with TRBD1. CDR1 and CDR2 from the germline V gene are MDHEN and SYDVKM. This CDR3 has 13 residues. With V trimmed by 5 bases and J by 2 bases, 2 bases remained unmatched. CDR3 loop: CASSEQGNYGYTF. The CDR3 nucleotides read TGTGCCAGCAGTGAACAGGGGAACTATGGCTACACCTTC.

This clonotype was observed a handful of times. This chain joins TRBV18 and TRBJ2-3; 10 bases match TRBD2. Germline CDR1 reads KGHSH; CDR2 reads LQKENI. This CDR3 spans 16 amino acids. V dropped 2 bases and J dropped 4; count of bases not matched to a gene: 6. The CDR3 DNA reads TGTGCCAGCTCACCATCTAGCGGGAGTTTTTCAGATACGCAGTATTTT. Residues: CASSPSSGSFSDTQYF.

This clonotype was detected only a few times. The chain couples TRBV6-1 to TRBJ2-5, with 8 bases identical to TRBD1. The junction had 10 bases not matched to a gene; V was cut back by 8 bases and J by 5 bases. Germline V gene lookup returns CDR1 MNHNS and CDR2 SASEGT. The length of the CDR3 is 14 residues. The CDR3 is CASFNQGAGETQYF. The CDR3 nucleotides are TGTGCCAGCTTCAATCAGGGGGCTGGGGAGACCCAGTACTTC.